This T cell receptor (beta chain) was recorded in a study of T-cell reconstitution after alpha-beta-depleted transplantation in children (dated by TCRdb to the mid-2010s). About the study as a whole: Using TCR repertoire profiling, the study followed T-cell immune reconstitution in a quantitative way in children after TCRalphabeta/CD19-depleted allogeneic hematopoietic cell transplantation.

The method was PCR. Sequencing was performed on an Illumina HiSeq 2500. TCR libraries were prepared with molecular barcoding, using unique molecular identifiers to normalize TCRbeta repertoire quantification. TCRdb handled the public reads itself, with Q25 trimming in fastp and clone calling in MiXCR, and kept productive beta chains. Every entry covers one CDR3 protein and lists the most common genes and DNA from its rows. The sample table lists 700,000 or so distinct CDR3 sequences, over 10% of them with a count of one. The top ten hold around 0.79% of the sample. General conclusions and limits of the study: The high TCRbeta diversity at day 60 in some patients was ascribed to recipient T cells and intrathymic progenitors that had survived conditioning. About two months after transplant, the apparently early recovery of alphabetaT-cell counts reportedly depended on just several hundred clones that had expanded rapidly and came from non-depleted graft cells. The frequencies of hyperexpanded clones fell over the following months, and after one year, T-cell counts and TCRbeta diversity were mostly attributed to newly produced T cells.

To note about this clonotype: Its antigen is unknown. This may be a read error: a much more frequent sequence differs by one nucleotide.

The treatment or condition label corresponds to: allogeneic hematopoietic cell transplantation with graft depleted of TCRalphabeta T cells and CD19 B cells. Transplant recipients were children who received TCRalphabeta/CD19-depleted allogeneic hematopoietic cell grafts. Trimmed from V: 6 bases; trimmed from J: 0 bases; junction bases lacking a gene match: 14. From cysteine to phenylalanine, the CDR3 is 19 amino acids long. Only the CDR3 DNA is retained, 57 bases long and in frame from the first base. CDR1 MDHEN and CDR2 SYDVKM were looked up in the germline V gene. This sequence uses TRBV28 and TRBJ2-2; 9 bases in between match TRBD2. The sequence derives from a girl aged 2 to 10 with congenital amegakaryocytic thrombocytopenia, due to receive a stem cell transplant. Sample: PBMCs, taken before TCRalphabeta/CD19-depleted stem cell transplant. The DNA sequence is given as TGTGCCAGCAGCGACTTTTTCCGGAGACTAGCGGCGAACACCGGGGAGCTGTTTTTT. This gives the protein CASSDFFRRLAANTGELFF.